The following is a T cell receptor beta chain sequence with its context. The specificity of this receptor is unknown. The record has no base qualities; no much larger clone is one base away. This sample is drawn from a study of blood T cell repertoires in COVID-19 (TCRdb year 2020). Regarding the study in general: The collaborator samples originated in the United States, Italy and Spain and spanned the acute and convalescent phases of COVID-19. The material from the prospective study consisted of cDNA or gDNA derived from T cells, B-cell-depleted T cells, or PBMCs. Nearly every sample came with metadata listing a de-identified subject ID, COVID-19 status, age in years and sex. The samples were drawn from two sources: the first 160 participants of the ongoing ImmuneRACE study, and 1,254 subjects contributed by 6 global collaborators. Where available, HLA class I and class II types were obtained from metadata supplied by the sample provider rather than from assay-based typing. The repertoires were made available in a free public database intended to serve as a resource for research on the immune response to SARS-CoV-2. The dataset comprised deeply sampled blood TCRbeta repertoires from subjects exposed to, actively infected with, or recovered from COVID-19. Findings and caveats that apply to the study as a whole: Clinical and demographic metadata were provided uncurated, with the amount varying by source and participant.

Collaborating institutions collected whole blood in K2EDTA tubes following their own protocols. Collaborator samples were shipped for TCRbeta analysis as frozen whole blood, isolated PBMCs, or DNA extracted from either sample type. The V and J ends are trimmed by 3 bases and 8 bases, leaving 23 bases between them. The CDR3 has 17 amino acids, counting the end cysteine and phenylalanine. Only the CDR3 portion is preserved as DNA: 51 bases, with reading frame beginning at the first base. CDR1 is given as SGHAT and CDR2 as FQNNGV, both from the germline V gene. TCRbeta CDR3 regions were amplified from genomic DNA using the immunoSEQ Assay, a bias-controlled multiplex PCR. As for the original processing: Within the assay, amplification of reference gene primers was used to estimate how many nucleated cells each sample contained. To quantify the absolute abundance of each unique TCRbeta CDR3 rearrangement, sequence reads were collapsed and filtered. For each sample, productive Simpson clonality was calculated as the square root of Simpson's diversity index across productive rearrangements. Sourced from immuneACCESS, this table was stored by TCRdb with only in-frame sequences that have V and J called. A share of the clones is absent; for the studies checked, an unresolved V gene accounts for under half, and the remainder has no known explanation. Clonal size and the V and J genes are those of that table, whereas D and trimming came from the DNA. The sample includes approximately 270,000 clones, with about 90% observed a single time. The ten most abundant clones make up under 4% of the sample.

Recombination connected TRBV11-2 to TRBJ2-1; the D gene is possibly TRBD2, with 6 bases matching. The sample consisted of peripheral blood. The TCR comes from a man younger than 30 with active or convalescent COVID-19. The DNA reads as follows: TGTGCCAGCAGCTTTACCCGGCGGGGCGGGGTGAAAGATGAGCAGTTCTTC. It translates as CASSFTRRGGVKDEQFF.